The sequence of this T cell receptor (beta chain) was determined in a study of blood T cell repertoires in COVID-19. The length of the CDR3 is 14 residues. From germline, CDR1 is LNHDA and CDR2 SQIVND (reference sequence). The V gene lost 5 bases and the J gene lost 4 bases, with 14 bases spanning the gap. Some clones are missing from TCRdb's copy, which holds only in-frame ones; the method was immunoSEQ multiplex PCR. The data contain about 60,000 clones, roughly four fifths of them singletons. The sequenced sample consisted of peripheral blood. The rearrangement uses TRBV19 and TRBJ1-1; weak D call: TRBD1 (5 bases). This clonotype was obtained from a man between 60 and 75 years old with acute or convalescent COVID-19. CDR3 bases: TGTGCCAGTAGTCTGAACGCACAGGCCACTGAAGCTTTCTTT. It codes for CASSLNAQATEAFF.